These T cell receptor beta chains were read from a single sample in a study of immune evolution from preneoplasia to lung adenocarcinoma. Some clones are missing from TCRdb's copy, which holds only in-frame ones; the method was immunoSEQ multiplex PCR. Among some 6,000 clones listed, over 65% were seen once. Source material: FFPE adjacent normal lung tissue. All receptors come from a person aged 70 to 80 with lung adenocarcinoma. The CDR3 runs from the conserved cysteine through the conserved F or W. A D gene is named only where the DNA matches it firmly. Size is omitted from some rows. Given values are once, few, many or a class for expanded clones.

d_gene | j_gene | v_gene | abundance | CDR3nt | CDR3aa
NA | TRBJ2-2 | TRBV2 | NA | TGTGCCAGCAGTCCTCCGGACTACACCGGGGAGCTGTTTTTT | CASSPPDYTGELFF
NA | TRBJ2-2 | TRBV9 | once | TGTGCCAGCAGCGTGGCCGTGAACACCGGGGAGCTGTTTTTT | CASSVAVNTGELFF
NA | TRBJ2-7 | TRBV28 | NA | TGTGCCAGCAATACGAGGGCCCCCTACGAGCAGTACTTC | CASNTRAPYEQYF
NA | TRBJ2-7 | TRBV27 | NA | TGTGCCAGGCTGACGGAGGGAAGCTCCTACGAGCAGTACTTC | CARLTEGSSYEQYF
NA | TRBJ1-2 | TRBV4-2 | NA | TGTGCCAGCAGCCAATTAGGGCAAGAATATGGCTACACCTTC | CASSQLGQEYGYTF
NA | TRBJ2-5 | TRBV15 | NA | TGTGCCACCAGCAGAGGGCAGTACCAAGAGACCCAGTACTTC | CATSRGQYQETQYF
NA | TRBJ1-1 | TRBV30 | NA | TGTGCCTGGAGTTACAGGGTGTCGGCTTTCTTT | CAWSYRVSAFF
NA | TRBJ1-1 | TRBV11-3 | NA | TGTGCCAGCAGCTTCTCGGGAAACACTGAAGCTTTCTTT | CASSFSGNTEAFF
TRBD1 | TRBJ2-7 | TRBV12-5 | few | TGTGCTAGTGGCAGGACAGGAAGTCCCTACGAGCAGTACTTC | CASGRTGSPYEQYF
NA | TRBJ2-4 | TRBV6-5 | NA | TGTGCCAGCAGTTACTCGGGATATAGAAACATTCAGTACTTC | CASSYSGYRNIQYF